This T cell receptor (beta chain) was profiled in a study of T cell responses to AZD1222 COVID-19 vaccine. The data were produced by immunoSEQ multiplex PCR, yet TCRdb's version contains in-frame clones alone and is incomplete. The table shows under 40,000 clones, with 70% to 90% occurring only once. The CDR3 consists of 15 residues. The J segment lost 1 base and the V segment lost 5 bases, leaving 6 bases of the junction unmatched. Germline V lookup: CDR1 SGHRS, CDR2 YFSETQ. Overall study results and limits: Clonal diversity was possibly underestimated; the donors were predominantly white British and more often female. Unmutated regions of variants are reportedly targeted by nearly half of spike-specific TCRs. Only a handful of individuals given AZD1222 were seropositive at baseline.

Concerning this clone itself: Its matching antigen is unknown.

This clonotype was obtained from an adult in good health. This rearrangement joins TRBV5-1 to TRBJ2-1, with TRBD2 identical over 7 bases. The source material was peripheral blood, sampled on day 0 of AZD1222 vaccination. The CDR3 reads CASRVDGGSYNEQFF. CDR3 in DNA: TGCGCCAGCAGAGTGGACGGGGGGTCCTACAATGAGCAGTTCTTC.